This note documents a single T cell receptor beta chain sequence. The source of the sample is a study of blood T cell repertoires in COVID-19. With V trimmed by 4 bases and J by 1 base, 8 bases remained unmatched. Germline V gives CDR1 LGHDT, CDR2 YNNKEL (reference sequence). The CDR3 is made up of 16 amino acids. As originally analysed: How many nucleated cells were present was estimated from reference gene primer amplification. The data were produced by immunoSEQ multiplex PCR, yet TCRdb's version contains in-frame clones alone and is incomplete. The D gene and trimming were derived from the DNA, and the V and J assignments and clone size from that table. This sample carries 150,000 to 200,000 clones, roughly four fifths of them seen once, and the ten largest clones take roughly a tenth.

This TCR came from a human donor in a cohort sampled during active COVID-19. This chain connects TRBV3-1 (or the pseudogene TRBV3-2) to TRBJ2-7; 9 nucleotides match TRBD2. Specimen: peripheral blood. CDR3 loop: CASSPFRLAGSYEQYF. CDR3 DNA: TGTGCCAGCAGCCCCTTTCGGCTAGCGGGGTCCTACGAGCAGTACTTC.